The 7 T cell receptor beta chains below were found in one sample sequenced in a study of T cell clonotyping in hematopoietic cell transplantation. Method: immunoSEQ multiplex PCR; TCRdb's copy keeps in-frame clones and lacks some. The table records some 30,000 clones, roughly 92% of them present only once. Sample: PBMCs, taken 100 days after allogeneic stem cell transplant. These receptors were taken from a female patient aged 50-65 years who had an allogeneic stem cell transplant from a related donor, so the T cells may come from the graft donor. Some clones in this sample may be carry-over from other donors' samples.

The chain is built from TRBV19 and TRBJ1-2; TRBD1 matches 7 bases. Germline V gives CDR1 LNHDA, CDR2 SQIVND (reference sequence). The CDR3 is made up of 16 amino acids. Trimming removed 1 base from V and 4 bases from J; junction bases left unmatched: 9. The CDR3 bases are TGTGCCAGTAGTATAGGGGGACAGTTGGTATCCTATGGCTACACCTTC. Amino acids: CASSIGGQLVSYGYTF.

This chain uses TRBV5-1 with TRBJ1-5; D may be TRBD1 (5 bases). The length of the CDR3 is 15 residues. V lost 2 bases to trimming and J lost 9 bases, with 18 bases between them. The V gene's germline CDR1 is SGHRS and CDR2 YFSETQ. CDR3 residues: CASSFEGPGAGPQHF. The CDR3 DNA reads as TGCGCCAGCAGCTTTGAGGGGCCCGGTGCTGGGCCCCAGCATTTT.

V gene TRBV7-2 combines with J gene TRBJ2-3; 7 nucleotides agree with TRBD1. This CDR3 region has 15 residues. CDR1 is SGHTA and CDR2 is FQGNSA in the germline V gene. V gave up 7 bases and J gave up 1 base; unmatched junction bases: 8. In DNA, the CDR3 is TGTGCCAGCAACTTCGAGGGGGCCCGCACAGATACGCAGTATTTT. Amino acids: CASNFEGARTDTQYF.

The V call is TRBV10-1, the J call TRBJ2-3; no firm D call. CDR3 length: 13 amino acids. Germline loops: CDR1 WNHNN, CDR2 SYGVQD (reference sequence). V dropped 8 bases and J dropped 2 bases, with 11 bases sitting between them. The CDR3 here is CASAAGITDTQYF. CDR3 nucleotide sequence: TGCGCCAGCGCAGCTGGAATCACAGATACGCAGTATTTT.

The gene calls are TRBV7-9 and TRBJ1-3; D gene unclear. Germline CDR1 SEHNR, CDR2 FQNEAQ (reference sequence). The CDR3 totals 12 residues. Between the trimmed V and J ends, which lost 5 bases and 3 bases, there was a span of 5 bases. CDR3 sequence reads: CASSASGNTIYF. The CDR3 DNA is TGTGCCAGCAGCGCGAGTGGAAACACCATATATTTT.

The chain combines TRBV6-4 with TRBJ1-2; D unresolved. V was cut by 3 bases and J by 3 bases, with 8 bases left in between. The CDR3 runs 13 residues. Germline loops: CDR1 MRHNA, CDR2 SNTAGT. CDR3 region: CASSEDGYYGYTF. DNA of the CDR3: TGTGCCAGCAGTGAGGACGGGTACTATGGCTACACCTTC.

The V gene is TRBV5-4, the J gene TRBJ1-2; D uncertain. V was trimmed by 4 bases and J by 5 bases, leaving 21 bases between them. The germline V gene has CDR1 SGHNT and CDR2 YYREEE (reference sequence). The CDR3 loop spans 16 amino acids. The CDR3 DNA reads TGTGCCAGCAGCGGAGAACAGAGCCGAGGAGGGTATGGCTACACCTTC. This encodes CASSGEQSRGGYGYTF.